The following is a T cell receptor beta chain sequence with its context. The length of the CDR3 is 13 residues. In germline, CDR1 is KGHDR, CDR2 SFDVKD. Trimming cost V 1 base and J 1 base, with 3 bases left between them. The data derive from a study of T cell repertoires in cytomegalovirus infection. Looking at the study overall: An indication of both CMV infection and matching HLA type came from public TCR beta signatures.

MiXCR, run by TCRdb on the reads, gives a single entry per CDR3 protein. Of around 290,000 distinct CDR3 sequences listed, around 25% are singletons. Sequencing input: PBMCs. This chain uses TRBV24-1 with TRBJ1-1; D is uncertain. The TCR originated in a human donor in good health (CMV status not recorded). Some clones in this sample may be carry-over from other donors' samples. This CDR3 reads CATSDFPNTEAFF. The DNA of the CDR3 is TGTGCCACCAGTGATTTCCCGAACACTGAAGCTTTCTTT.